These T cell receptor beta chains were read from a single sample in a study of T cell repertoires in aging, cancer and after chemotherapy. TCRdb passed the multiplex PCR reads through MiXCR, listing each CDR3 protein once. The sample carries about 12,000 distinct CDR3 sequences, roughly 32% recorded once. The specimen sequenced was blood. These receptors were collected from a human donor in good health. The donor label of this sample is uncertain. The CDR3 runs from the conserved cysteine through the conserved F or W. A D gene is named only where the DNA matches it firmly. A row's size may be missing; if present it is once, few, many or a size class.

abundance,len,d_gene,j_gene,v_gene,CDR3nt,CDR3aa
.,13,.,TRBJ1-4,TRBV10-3,TGTGCCAGCAGTTTAAGTGGTTCCGTGAAACTGTTTTTT,CASSLSGSVKLFF
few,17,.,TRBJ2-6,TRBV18,TGTGCCAGCTCACTTTGGGACCGTAGCTCTGGGGCCAACGTCCTGACTTTC,CASSLWDRSSGANVLTF
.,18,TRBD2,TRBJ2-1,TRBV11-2,TGTGCCAGCAGCGTCCGCGGGGCTAGCGGGGGGCTAGGCGGTGAGCAGTTCTTC,CASSVRGASGGLGGEQFF
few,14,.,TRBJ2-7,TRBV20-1,TGCAGTGCTAGAGGAATGGGGGTTCGGAACGAGCAGTACTTC,CSARGMGVRNEQYF
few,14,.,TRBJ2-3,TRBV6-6,TGTGCCAGCAGTTACGGGCCCTCCACAGATACGCAGTATTTT,CASSYGPSTDTQYF
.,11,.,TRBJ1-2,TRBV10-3,TGTGCCATCAGTGAGTCGACAGGCTACACCTTC,CAISESTGYTF
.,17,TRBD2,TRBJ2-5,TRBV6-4,TGTGCCAGCAGTGACTCGGCTAGCGGGGGGGCCTGGGAGACCCAGTACTTC,CASSDSASGGAWETQYF
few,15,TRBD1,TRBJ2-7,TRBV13,TGTGCCAGCAGCGCGACAGGGTCGGGCTCCTACGAGCAGTACTTC,CASSATGSGSYEQYF
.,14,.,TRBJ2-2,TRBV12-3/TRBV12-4,TGTGCCAGCAGTTACAGGGGAGGGACCGGGGAGCTGTTTTTT,CASSYRGGTGELFF
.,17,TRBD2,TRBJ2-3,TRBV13,TGTGCCAGCAGCCCAGGACTAGCGGGGGGGCGGGGAGATACGCAGTATTTT,CASSPGLAGGRGDTQYF
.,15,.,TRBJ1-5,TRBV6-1,TGTGCCAGCAGGGCACCAGGGGATGGCAATCAGCCCCAGCATTTT,CASRAPGDGNQPQHF
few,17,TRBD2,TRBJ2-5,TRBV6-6,TGTGCCAGCAGTTACTTGTCTAGCGGGGAATTCCAAGAGACCCAGTACTTC,CASSYLSSGEFQETQYF
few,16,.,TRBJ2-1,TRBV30,TGTGCCTGGAGTGTATCAACGAGGGGGACCTACAATGAGCAGTTCTTC,CAWSVSTRGTYNEQFF
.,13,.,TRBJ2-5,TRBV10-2,TGCGCCAGCAGTGAGGACCTTTCGGAGACCCAGTACTTC,CASSEDLSETQYF
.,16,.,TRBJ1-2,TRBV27,TGTGCCAGCCGCCTTTCGGCAGTCGGACTGAGTTATGGCTACACCTTC,CASRLSAVGLSYGYTF
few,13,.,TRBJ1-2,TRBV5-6,TGTGCCAGCAGCGGGCGCCCAGGGTACGGCTACACCTTC,CASSGRPGYGYTF
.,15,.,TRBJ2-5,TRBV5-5,TGTGCCAGCAGCTCGCTGCTTGGTAGAGAGGAGACCCAGTACTTC,CASSSLLGREETQYF
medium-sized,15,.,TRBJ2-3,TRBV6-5,TGTGCCAGCAGACCCCCAAAGACTAGCACAGATACGCAGTATTTT,CASRPPKTSTDTQYF
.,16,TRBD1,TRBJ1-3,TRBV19,TGTGCCAGTAGTATTAGTACAGGGGAGCCCGGAAACACCATATATTTT,CASSISTGEPGNTIYF
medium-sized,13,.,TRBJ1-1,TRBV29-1,TGCAGCGTTGTTCCTAACTGGAACACTGAAGCTTTCTTT,CSVVPNWNTEAFF
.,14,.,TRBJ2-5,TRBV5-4,TGTGCCAGCAGCTTCAGTTACTCGCAGGAGACCCAGTACTTC,CASSFSYSQETQYF
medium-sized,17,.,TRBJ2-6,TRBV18,TGTGCCAGCTCAGACGGACGGATTTCCTCTGGGGCCAACGTCCTGACTTTC,CASSDGRISSGANVLTF
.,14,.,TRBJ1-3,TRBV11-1,TGTGCCAGCAGCACCGGACATTCTGGAAACACCATATATTTT,CASSTGHSGNTIYF
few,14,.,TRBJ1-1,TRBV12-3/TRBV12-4,TGTGCCAGCAGAACGGGACCAGCTAACACTGAAGCTTTCTTT,CASRTGPANTEAFF
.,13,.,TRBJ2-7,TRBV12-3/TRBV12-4,TGTGCCAGCAGTTTGACAGGTCGAGGCGAGCAGTACTTC,CASSLTGRGEQYF
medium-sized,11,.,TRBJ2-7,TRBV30,TGTGCCTGGAGTGTAGATGGGTTGCAGTACTTC,CAWSVDGLQYF
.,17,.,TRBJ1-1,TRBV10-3,TGTGCCATCAGTGAGTCGGGAGCACGGCAGCCCAGCACTGAAGCTTTCTTT,CAISESGARQPSTEAFF
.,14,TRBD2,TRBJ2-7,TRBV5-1,TGCGCCAGCAGCTTGCTCGGGGGGGAGTACGAGAAGTACTTC,CASSLLGGEYEKYF
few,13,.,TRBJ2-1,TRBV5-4,TGTGCCAGCAGCCTATATGGGGGGAATGAGCAGTTCTTC,CASSLYGGNEQFF
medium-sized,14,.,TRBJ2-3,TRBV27,TGTGCCAGCAGTTTGGCGGGGAGCACAGATACGCAGTATTTT,CASSLAGSTDTQYF
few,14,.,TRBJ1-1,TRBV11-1,TGTGCCAGCAGCTTAGAACAGGGTCACCCTGAAGCTTTCTTT,CASSLEQGHPEAFF
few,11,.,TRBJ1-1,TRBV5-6,TGTGCCAGCAGCACGGACCTGGAAGCTTTCTTT,CASSTDLEAFF